This T cell receptor (beta chain) was obtained from a study of blood T cell repertoires in COVID-19. Study-wide context: Acute and convalescent COVID-19 samples came from the United States, Italy and Spain. Sources were T cells, B-cell-depleted T cells, or PBMCs; the material itself was cDNA or gDNA.

J lost 5 bases, V lost 5 bases, and 5 bases had no gene match. Germline V gives CDR1 SGHAT, CDR2 FQNNGV. This CDR3 is built from 14 residues. This clone was found a few times. Authors' data handling: Amplification with reference gene primers provided the estimates of nucleated cell counts. Sequencing used immunoSEQ multiplex PCR; TCRdb keeps in-frame clones, though not all of them. V and J calls and clone size are those listed in that table; D and trimming were worked out from the DNA. The data contain approximately 210,000 clones, 88% of them singletons. The chain combines TRBV11-2 with TRBJ2-7, with 11 bases fitting TRBD1. The TCR comes from a man in his 70s with acute or convalescent COVID-19. The sequenced material came from peripheral blood. CDR3 nucleotides: TGTGCCAGCAGCACCCGGGACAGGGGGAACGAGCAGTACTTC. Amino acids: CASSTRDRGNEQYF.